This T cell receptor beta chain derives from a study of blood T cells in healthy people across ages. Primed by a sample-barcoded 5' primer and a J-beta primer mix, a second PCR proceeded for about 7 to 11 cycles. TCRdb processed the 5' RACE reads anew with MiXCR; each CDR3 protein has one entry. The repertoire consists of hundreds of thousands of distinct CDR3 sequences, with more than 45% occurring once and the leading ten covering roughly 22%. General study results and limits: Fewer expanded clones and more diversity marked long-lived versus aged donors. What prevented conclusive comparison of naive and antigen-experienced cells was that PBMCs were unsorted.

With respect to this clonotype: Antigen specificity is unknown.

This CDR3 region has 17 residues. Germline V lookup: CDR1 SGHAT, CDR2 FQNNGV. The clonotype comes from a man aged 25 to 40 in good health. The V call is TRBV11-2, the J call TRBJ2-1; 15 nucleotides agree with TRBD2. The DNA end is a closer match to TRBJ2-7, so the J assignment may be wrong. The source material was blood. The CDR3 DNA follows: TGTGCCAGCAGCCCCGGGACTAGCGGGGGGCGGTACAATGAGCAGTACTTC. Encoded protein: CASSPGTSGGRYNEQYF.